This T cell receptor beta chain appears in the sequencing data of a study of T cells expressing NK-cell markers. Turning to the study itself: Obtained from sorted CD3+CD56+NKG2C+, CD3+CD56+NKG2C- and CD3+CD56-NKG2C+ T cells were the TCR beta repertoires.

Germline V gene sequence: CDR1 LGHNA, CDR2 YNFKEQ. There are 17 residues in the CDR3. TCRdb re-called the 5' RACE reads; one entry per CDR3 protein, DNA not given. The sample data list roughly 390,000 distinct CDR3 sequences. On this clonotype: Its target is unknown.

Whole-study results and caveats: Dominance of the CD3+CD56-NKG2C+ fraction by these clonotypes also held in a few donors.

The sequencing sample was made of blood T cells: a sorted CD56 or NKG2C T cell subset, CD4+ or CD8+ T cells, or bulk PBMC T cells (not recorded which). The chain couples TRBV4-2 to TRBJ1-1. The clonotype comes from a man aged 18 to 69 in good health. CDR3 protein: CASRGRPGPTPRTEAFF.